The 27 T cell receptor beta chains below all came from one sample that was sequenced in a study of blood T cell repertoires in COVID-19. Using immunoSEQ multiplex PCR, the repertoire was profiled, and TCRdb retains in-frame clones only, with some absent. Found here are about 200,000 clones, roughly 77% of them singletons; the top ten hold approximately 5.9%. The sequenced sample consisted of peripheral blood. The receptor source for this set is a woman between 40 and 55 years old with COVID-19, enrolled during active disease.

The genes are TRBV18 and TRBJ1-1; D gene ambiguous. Germline V CDR1 and CDR2: KGHSH, LQKENI. The CDR3 is 15 amino acids. V lost 3 bases and J 2 bases, leaving 13 bases between the germline ends. This chain's CDR3 is CASSPQAEYNTEAFF. In DNA form, the CDR3 reads TGTGCCAGCTCACCGCAGGCAGAGTATAACACTGAAGCTTTCTTT. The complete variable domain, with remaining parts taken from reference TRBV18 and TRBJ1-1, reads NAGVMQNPRHLVRRRGQEARLRCSPMKGHSHVYWYRQLPEEGLKFMVYLQKENIIDESGMPKERFSAEFPKEGPSILRIQQVVRGDSAAYFCASSPQAEYNTEAFFGQGTRLTVV.

The chain has TRBV6-5 and TRBJ2-7; TRBD2 might be the D (6 bases). The CDR3 contains 14 residues. V lost 6 bases and J lost 3, with 15 bases in between. CDR1 and CDR2 (germline): MNHEY, SVGAGI. In nucleotides, the CDR3 is TGTGCCAGCAGAGGAGGGACGGGGTTCTACGAGCAGTACTTC. It yields the protein CASRGGTGFYEQYF.

The V and J genes are TRBV2 and TRBJ2-1; perhaps TRBD1 as D (7 bases). This CDR3 has 12 residues. Germline lookup yields CDR1 SNHLY and CDR2 FYNNEI. V lost 7 bases and J 8 bases, leaving 12 bases between the germline ends. The CDR3 sequence: CASKEGADEQFF. For the CDR3, the DNA is TGTGCCAGCAAGGAGGGGGCGGATGAGCAGTTCTTC.

V gene TRBV29-1 combines with J gene TRBJ2-1, with 8 bases fitting TRBD2. The junction had 7 bases not matched to a gene; V was cut back by 1 base and J by 5 bases. The CDR3 has 15 residues. Germline-derived CDR1 and CDR2 are SQVTM and ANQGSEA. CDR3 bases: TGCAGCGTTGAAGGAAGACGGGAGGGCAACAATGAGCAGTTCTTC. Its protein product is CSVEGRREGNNEQFF.

The chain recombines TRBV20-1 with TRBJ1-2; tentative D call: TRBD1 (6 bases). V shed 8 bases and J shed 4 bases, with 8 bases lying between them. Germline CDR1 DFQATT, CDR2 SNEGSKA (reference sequence). The CDR3 covers 10 residues. CDR3 loop: CSSGVYGYTF. Written as DNA, the CDR3 is TGCAGTTCAGGGGTCTATGGCTACACCTTC.

The chain employs TRBV10-1 and TRBJ2-3; 7 positions match TRBD1. V lost 9 bases to trimming and J lost 2 bases; unmatched junction nucleotides: 14. The germline V gene has CDR1 WNHNN and CDR2 SYGVQD (reference sequence). This CDR3 region has 16 residues. The CDR3, as DNA: TGCGCCAGGGGACAGAGCCAGTTTCCTTACACAGATACGCAGTATTTT. Translating gives CARGQSQFPYTDTQYF.

This sequence joins TRBV4-2 and TRBJ2-2, with TRBD2 matching 9 bases. Looked up from germline, CDR1 is LGHNA and CDR2 is YNFKEQ. The CDR3 contains 16 residues. The V gene end was trimmed by 1 base and the J gene end by 2 bases; junction bases not matched to a gene: 2. The CDR3 sequence: CASSQASGINTGELFF. The CDR3 coding sequence is TGTGCCAGCAGCCAAGCTAGCGGGATTAACACCGGGGAGCTGTTTTTT.

The J gene is TRBJ1-3, the V gene TRBV20-1; D ambiguous. The CDR3 loop spans 14 amino acids. V was shortened by 3 bases and J by 0 bases, with 9 bases between the two germline ends. Looked up from germline, CDR1 is DFQATT and CDR2 is SNEGSKA (reference sequence). The CDR3 region has the DNA TGCAGTGCTAGTTCGGTGATCTCTGGAAACACCATATATTTT. This sequence encodes CSASSVISGNTIYF.

This clone was found once. V gene TRBV11-2 combines with J gene TRBJ2-3; the match to TRBD1 covers 7 bases. CDR3 length equals 16 residues. The germline CDR1 and CDR2 sequences are SGHAT and FQNNGV. Losses at the gene ends were 5 bases for V and 0 bases for J; bases not matched to a gene: 8. CDR3 DNA sequence: TGTGCCAGCAGCCCCTCCGGACAGGATAGCACAGATACGCAGTATTTT. Translated, it gives CASSPSGQDSTDTQYF.

The chain links TRBV12-5 to TRBJ2-5; TRBD2 is a possible D gene (6 bases). With 6 bases removed from V and 4 bases from J, the gap between germline ends came to 12 bases. This CDR3 comprises 13 residues. Germline V gene lookup returns CDR1 LGHNT and CDR2 FRNRAP. The CDR3 coding sequence is TGTGCTAGTGGGGCCCAAGCGGGAGAGACCCAGTACTTC. This gives the protein CASGAQAGETQYF.

The V call is TRBV6-5, the J call TRBJ1-6; the D gene is possibly TRBD1 (6 bases). Trimming cost V 6 bases and J 1 base, with 10 bases left between them. Germline CDR1 is MNHEY and CDR2 is SVGAGI. The CDR3 length is 15 residues. The CDR3 is CASRHRVSYNSPLHF. CDR3 DNA sequence: TGTGCCAGCAGACACAGGGTTTCCTATAATTCACCCCTCCACTTT.

This clone has a handful of counts. This chain uses TRBV11-1 with TRBJ2-2, with unresolved D. The CDR3 is made up of 15 amino acids. Germline CDR1 SGHAT, CDR2 FQDESV (reference sequence). Trimming pared 2 bases from V and 2 bases from J, leaving 9 bases between. The CDR3 protein is CASSLRQVNTGELFF. The CDR3 bases are TGTGCCAGCAGCTTAAGGCAGGTTAACACCGGGGAGCTGTTTTTT.

This clone was seen only a few times. The genes are TRBV9 and TRBJ1-6; D is ambiguous. This CDR3 has 17 residues. Per the germline V gene, CDR1 is SGDLS and CDR2 is YYNGEE. V gave up 0 bases and J gave up 2 bases, with 12 bases separating them. DNA for the CDR3: TGTGCCAGCAGCGTAGGCCTCGGGGTCACCTATAATTCACCCCTCCACTTT. Translating it yields CASSVGLGVTYNSPLHF. Variable domain in full (rest from reference TRBV9 and TRBJ1-6): DSGVTQTPKHLITATGQRVTLRCSPRSGDLSVYWYQQSLDQGLQFLIQYYNGEERAKGNILERFSAQQFPDLHSELNLSSLELGDSALYFCASSVGLGVTYNSPLHFGNGTRLTVT.

The chain is built from TRBV29-1 and TRBJ2-3; possible D gene TRBD2, 6 bases. CDR3 length: 16 residues. The V gene lost 6 bases and the J gene lost 0 bases, with 19 bases spanning the gap. CDR1 is SQVTM, CDR2 ANQGSEA, per germline. The CDR3 protein is CSVGGDSPTSTDTQYF. CDR3 coding DNA: TGCAGCGTGGGGGGTGACAGCCCCACTAGCACAGATACGCAGTATTTT.

The chain employs TRBV3-1 (or the pseudogene TRBV3-2) and TRBJ1-5; D unclear. The germline V gene has CDR1 LGHDT and CDR2 YNNKEL (reference sequence). The CDR3 contains 14 residues. Trimming removed 1 base from V and 11 bases from J, with 15 bases in between. CDR3 residues: CASSQGGGTGSQHF. The CDR3 coding sequence is TGTGCCAGCAGCCAAGGGGGAGGTACGGGGTCCCAGCATTTT.

The chain is built from TRBV4-3 and TRBJ1-4; 7 bases are shared with TRBD1. Germline V gene lookup returns CDR1 LGHNA and CDR2 YSLEER. The CDR3 is made up of 17 amino acids. V lost 0 bases, J lost 6 bases, and 10 bases stayed unmatched. CDR3 nucleotides: TGCGCCAGCAGCCAAGAGTGGTCCGGGACAGACTATGAAAAACTGTTTTTT. Protein product: CASSQEWSGTDYEKLFF.

The chain combines TRBV7-8 with TRBJ1-6, with D unclear. The CDR3 contains 11 residues. CDR1 is SGHVS, CDR2 FQNEAQ, per germline. Trimming pared 6 bases from V and 7 bases from J, leaving 4 bases between. The chain's CDR3 is CASRSNSPLHF. The CDR3 region has the DNA TGTGCCAGCAGGTCGAATTCACCCCTCCACTTT.

V is TRBV7-8 and J is TRBJ2-7, with a tentative D call TRBD2 (6 bases). Deletions cut 2 bases from V and 6 bases from J, with 23 bases between. From germline, CDR1 is SGHVS and CDR2 FQNEAQ. This CDR3 has 17 amino acids. CDR3 DNA: TGTGCCAGCAGCTTATTGTGGGGGGACCTACCTTCGGGCGAGCAGTACTTC. Its protein is CASSLLWGDLPSGEQYF.

This clone was detected only a few times. The chain recombines TRBV5-6 with TRBJ2-5, with 11 bases matching TRBD2. Germline V gene sequence: CDR1 SGHDT, CDR2 YYEEEE. The CDR3 length is 15 residues. V lost 4 bases, J lost 0 bases, and 2 bases stayed unmatched. As DNA, the CDR3 is TGTGCCAGCAGCGGACTAGCGGGCAACCAAGAGACCCAGTACTTC. Its protein product is CASSGLAGNQETQYF.

V is TRBV13 and J is TRBJ2-1; 10 bases are shared with TRBD2. The germline CDR1 and CDR2 sequences are PRHDT and FYEKMQ (reference sequence). The CDR3 length is 16 residues. V gave up 5 bases and J gave up 7 bases; unmatched junction bases: 11. The DNA for the CDR3 is TGTGCCAGCAGCGGGAGACTAGCGGGCTATAAAAATGAGCAGTTCTTC. Translating it yields CASSGRLAGYKNEQFF. The variable domain in full, completed from reference TRBV13 and TRBJ2-1, reads AAGVIQSPRHLIKEKRETATLKCYPIPRHDTVYWYQQGPGQDPQFLISFYEKMQSDKGSIPDRFSAQQFSDYHSELNMSSLELGDSALYFCASSGRLAGYKNEQFFGPGTRLTVL.

The gene calls are TRBV27 and TRBJ1-1; TRBD1 might be the D (6 bases). Germline V gene data show CDR1 as MNHEY and CDR2 as SMNVEV (reference sequence). The CDR3 consists of 13 residues. Trimming cost V 6 bases and J 7 bases, with 15 bases left between them. In nucleotides, the CDR3 is TGTGCCAGCAGCCGCCGGACAGAAGATGAAGCTTTCTTT. It encodes CASSRRTEDEAFF.

About this clone: The same CDR3 can be traced to other DNA sequences in this sample. The CDR3: CASSLVAGGGDTQYF. In nucleotides, the CDR3 is TGTGCCAGCAGCTTAGTTGCGGGAGGGGGAGATACGCAGTATTTT. The chain has TRBV7-9 and TRBJ2-3; 9 positions agree with TRBD2. Unmatched junction bases numbered 4, after V lost 1 base and J lost 5 bases. The germline V gene encodes CDR1 SEHNR and CDR2 FQNEAQ (reference sequence). CDR3 length: 15 amino acids.

The chain links TRBV7-2 to TRBJ1-1; D possibly corresponds to TRBD1 (6 bases). V gave up 5 bases and J gave up 4 bases, with 14 bases separating them. CDR3 length equals 14 residues. CDR1 is SGHTA and CDR2 is FQGNSA in the germline V gene. The CDR3 spells CASSQTGTSTEAFF. The CDR3 coding sequence is TGTGCCAGCAGCCAAACAGGGACGAGCACTGAAGCTTTCTTT.

The rearrangement uses TRBV6-5 and TRBJ1-5, with TRBD1 matching over 12 bases. Per germline, CDR1 MNHEY and CDR2 SVGAGI. V shed 6 bases, J shed 6 bases, and the junction held 6 bases outside the gene matches. This CDR3 comprises 15 residues. This chain's CDR3 is CASSLGTGGFQPQHF. In DNA form, the CDR3 reads TGTGCCAGCAGCCTTGGGACAGGGGGCTTTCAGCCCCAGCATTTT.

This clone was counted at least ten times. This chain uses TRBV19 with TRBJ1-4; 7 bases align to TRBD1. The CDR3 spans 18 residues. V gave up 6 bases and J gave up 0 bases; unmatched junction bases: 13. From germline, CDR1 is LNHDA and CDR2 SQIVND (reference sequence). CDR3 residues: CASSPGRQGFATNEKLFF. The CDR3 coding sequence is TGTGCCAGTAGCCCAGGCCGACAGGGTTTTGCAACTAATGAAAAACTGTTTTTT.

The gene calls are TRBV5-4 and TRBJ2-3; TRBD2 matches at 7 bases. The V segment lost 0 bases and the J segment 9 bases; nucleotides outside the gene matches: 7. Germline V gene sequence: CDR1 SGHNT, CDR2 YYREEE (reference sequence). The CDR3 has 14 amino acids. CDR3: CASSLEIRGDTQYF. The DNA of the CDR3 is TGTGCCAGCAGCTTGGAAATACGGGGGGACACGCAGTATTTT.

The chain combines TRBV18 with TRBJ2-7; no firm D call. This CDR3 spans 12 amino acids. Germline values: CDR1 KGHSH, CDR2 LQKENI. V was clipped by 6 bases and J by 2 bases, with 8 bases between them. CDR3 coding DNA: TGTGCCAGCTCCCTCTCAGCCTACGAGCAGTACTTC. Protein: CASSLSAYEQYF.